This T cell receptor beta chain originates from a study of graft-versus-host responses after intestinal transplantation. The germline gives CDR1 SGDLS, CDR2 YYNGEE. Trimming stripped 0 bases from V and 4 bases from J, with 10 bases between. The CDR3 covers 14 residues. The protocol was immunoSEQ multiplex PCR, while the TCRdb copy is restricted to in-frame clones and leaves out a portion. Of 15,000 to 25,000 clones detected, roughly three quarters appear once; the ten largest clones hold approximately 7.6%. Intraepithelial lymphocytes and lamina propria lymphocytes were released through processing of graft tissue.

The TCR originated in a human patient who received an intestinal transplant, so some T cells may come from the graft donor. This material consisted of ileum tissue, taken around 20 days after intestinal transplant. This chain links TRBV9 with TRBJ1-1; D gene uncertain. CDR3 loop: CASSVVAGSTEAFF. CDR3 coding DNA: TGTGCCAGCAGCGTAGTAGCGGGGAGCACTGAAGCTTTCTTT.